Listed here are 9 T cell receptor beta chains from one sample, sequenced in a study of T cell repertoires in cytomegalovirus infection. From the reads, TCRdb called clonotypes with MiXCR, one entry per CDR3 protein. This table has under 600,000 distinct CDR3 sequences, 16% appearing once. The material sequenced was CD8+ T cells from PBMCs. These receptors all stem from a human donor in good health (CMV status not recorded). Some clones in this sample may be carry-over from other donors' samples.

This clonotype has ten or more counts. The chain combines TRBV28 with TRBJ2-3; 13 positions agree with TRBD2. CDR1 and CDR2 (germline): MDHEN, SYDVKM. This CDR3 comprises 16 residues. V was pared by 3 bases and J by 5 bases, with 5 bases of the junction left unmatched. In DNA, the CDR3 is TGTGCCAGCAGTTTGGGACTAGCGGGACCCAGAGATACGCAGTATTTT. This encodes CASSLGLAGPRDTQYF. Complete variable domain (other parts from reference TRBV28 and TRBJ2-3): DVKVTQSSRYLVKRTGEKVFLECVQDMDHENMFWYRQDPGLGLRLIYFSYDVKMKEKGDIPEGYSVSREKKERFSLILESASTNQTSMYLCASSLGLAGPRDTQYFGPGTRLTVL.

This clonotype was seen at least ten times. The chain joins TRBV7-9 to TRBJ1-2, with no clear D. With 4 bases removed from V and 8 bases from J, the gap between germline ends came to 20 bases. This CDR3 has 15 residues. Per germline, CDR1 SEHNR and CDR2 FQNEAQ (reference sequence). For the CDR3, the DNA is TGTGCCAGCAGCTCCGTACCGGGATCCACAATCGGCTACACCTTC. Translating it yields CASSSVPGSTIGYTF.

This clonotype showed up many times. The chain is built from TRBV27 and TRBJ2-1; no firm D call. The germline gives CDR1 MNHEY, CDR2 SMNVEV (reference sequence). CDR3 size: 16 residues. V was shortened by 7 bases and J by 0 bases, with 16 bases between the two germline ends. The CDR3 sequence: CASTPRFSFSYNEQFF. CDR3 in DNA: TGTGCCAGCACCCCCAGGTTTTCTTTCTCCTACAATGAGCAGTTCTTC.

This clonotype occurred a few times. This sequence joins TRBV5-1 and TRBJ1-2, with TRBD1 as a possible D gene (6 bases). The length of the CDR3 is 14 residues. Trimming stripped 1 base from V and 6 bases from J, with 13 bases between. The germline V gene has CDR1 SGHRS and CDR2 YFSETQ. The CDR3 protein is CASSLTEGENGYTF. CDR3 sequence (DNA): TGCGCCAGCAGCTTGACCGAGGGGGAAAATGGCTACACCTTC. The complete variable domain, with remaining parts taken from reference TRBV5-1 and TRBJ1-2, reads KAGVTQTPRYLIKTRGQQVTLSCSPISGHRSVSWYQQTPGQGLQFLFEYFSETQRNKGNFPGRFSGRQFSNSRSEMNVSTLELGDSALYLCASSLTEGENGYTFGSGTRLTVV.

There are a few counts of this clonotype. The chain is built from TRBV4-2 and TRBJ2-7, with 8 bases identical to TRBD1. The germline V gene encodes CDR1 LGHNA and CDR2 YNFKEQ. The CDR3 runs to 16 residues. After removal of 1 base from V and 1 base from J, the junction contained 6 bases not matched to a gene. CDR3 region: CASSQGGRGLSYEQYF. The CDR3 nucleotides are TGTGCCAGCAGCCAAGGGGGCAGGGGGCTTTCCTACGAGCAGTACTTC.

The chain carries TRBV10-3 and TRBJ2-7, with no clear D. Germline CDR1 ENHRY, CDR2 SYGVKD. Trimming removed 8 bases at V and 0 bases at J, with 17 bases between. The CDR3 length is 15 residues. The CDR3 here is CAIAESPVSSYEQYF. CDR3 sequence (DNA): TGTGCCATCGCAGAGAGTCCGGTGAGCTCCTACGAGCAGTACTTC.

This clonotype was found a few times. The chain uses TRBV13 and TRBJ1-1, with TRBD1 matching over 9 bases. Trimming took 7 bases from V and 0 from J; bases not matched to a gene: 12. The CDR3 length is 17 residues. The germline gives CDR1 PRHDT, CDR2 FYEKMQ (reference sequence). CDR3 bases: TGTGCCAGCACCCCGTCGGGACAGGGATCTTTGAACACTGAAGCTTTCTTT. It specifies CASTPSGQGSLNTEAFF.

This clonotype was observed a handful of times. This chain links TRBV20-1 with TRBJ1-2; D remains unclear. The CDR3 has 13 amino acids. Germline CDR1 reads DFQATT; CDR2 reads SNEGSKA (reference sequence). The V and J ends lost 2 bases and 2 bases respectively, with 9 bases between them. As DNA, the CDR3 is TGCAGTGCTAGAAGTCCCGAAAACTATGGCTACACCTTC. It specifies CSARSPENYGYTF.

Here the CDR3 DNA reads TGCAGTGCTAGAGCGGGACTAGCTTACAATGAGCAGTTCTTC. It translates to CSARAGLAYNEQFF. The V and J genes are TRBV20-1 and TRBJ2-1; TRBD2 agrees at 9 bases. Per germline, CDR1 DFQATT and CDR2 SNEGSKA (reference sequence). There are 14 residues in the CDR3. J was trimmed by 4 bases and V by 1 base; bases with no gene match: 2.